One sample yielded the 20 T cell receptor beta chains listed below, sequenced in a study of blood T cell repertoires in COVID-19. Profiling relied on immunoSEQ multiplex PCR, and the TCRdb table lists in-frame clones only, not all of them. The sample lists over 95,000 clones; about 88% were seen once. The sample comprised peripheral blood. All receptors come from a man aged 40-50 years with acute or convalescent COVID-19.

This clone is a singleton in its sample. Other DNA sequences in this specimen translate into the identical CDR3. V is TRBV3-1 (or the pseudogene TRBV3-2) and J is TRBJ2-7, with D maybe TRBD2 (6 bases). Germline V CDR1 and CDR2: LGHDT, YNNKEL (reference sequence). Trimming took 4 bases from V and 4 from J, leaving 11 bases between them. The length of the CDR3 is 13 residues. The CDR3 protein is CASSPPGLYEQYF. CDR3 DNA: TGTGCCAGCAGCCCCCCCGGACTATACGAGCAGTACTTC.

The rearrangement joins TRBV11-2 to TRBJ1-1, with unresolved D. In germline, CDR1 is SGHAT, CDR2 FQNNGV. The V end lost 1 base, the J end lost 1 base, and 13 bases lay between the germline ends. CDR3 length: 16 amino acids. CDR3 sequence (DNA): TGTGCCAGCAGCTTAGGGTCTGGCAGGCCGAACACTGAAGCTTTCTTT. It specifies CASSLGSGRPNTEAFF.

The gene calls are TRBV7-3 and TRBJ1-1, with 10 bases lining up with TRBD1. Germline CDR1 SGHTA, CDR2 FQGTGA. This CDR3 is 17 amino acids long. Trimming removed 3 bases from V and 1 base from J; junction bases left unmatched: 8. DNA for the CDR3: TGTGCCAGCAGCTTCCTTCCGGGACAGGGGAGGAACACTGAAGCTTTCTTT. As protein: CASSFLPGQGRNTEAFF.

The rearrangement links TRBV3-1 (or the pseudogene TRBV3-2) to TRBJ2-3; D is undetermined. Germline V gene lookup returns CDR1 LGHDT and CDR2 YNNKEL (reference sequence). The CDR3 is 13 amino acids. Deletions cut 4 bases from V and 2 bases from J, with 7 bases between. CDR3: CASSPTNTDTQYF. In DNA, the CDR3 is TGTGCCAGCAGCCCAACAAACACAGATACGCAGTATTTT.

The V call is TRBV19, the J call TRBJ1-2; possible D gene TRBD1, 6 bases. The V gene lost 6 bases and the J gene lost 0 bases, with 14 bases spanning the gap. Germline CDR1 reads LNHDA; CDR2 reads SQIVND (reference sequence). The CDR3 has 15 residues. The CDR3 protein is CASRDSTLANYGYTF. CDR3 DNA: TGTGCCAGTAGGGACAGTACGCTAGCTAACTATGGCTACACCTTC.

This chain connects TRBV30 to TRBJ2-7; unclear D gene. CDR1 and CDR2 (germline): GTSNPN, SVGIG (reference sequence). V was clipped by 2 bases and J by 0 bases, with 11 bases between them. The CDR3 has 14 amino acids. CDR3 coding DNA: TGTGCCTGGAGTAAGGCAGGCTTCTCCTACGAGCAGTACTTC. Its translation is CAWSKAGFSYEQYF.

This rearrangement joins TRBV30 to TRBJ1-5; D possibly corresponds to TRBD1 (5 bases). The CDR3 is made up of 13 amino acids. V gave up 5 bases and J gave up 6 bases, with 14 bases separating them. From germline, CDR1 is GTSNPN and CDR2 SVGIG (reference sequence). This CDR3 is CAWAPGGGQPQHF. CDR3 bases: TGTGCCTGGGCTCCGGGGGGGGGTCAGCCCCAGCATTTT.

This sequence joins TRBV13 and TRBJ2-1; TRBD1 matches 8 bases. J gave up 4 bases and V 2 bases, and 7 bases lay outside the gene matches. Germline V gene data show CDR1 as PRHDT and CDR2 as FYEKMQ (reference sequence). This CDR3 region has 16 residues. The CDR3 loop reads CASSLLQGAHYNEQFF. CDR3 DNA sequence: TGTGCCAGCAGCTTACTTCAGGGGGCGCATTACAATGAGCAGTTCTTC.

V is TRBV6-4 and J is TRBJ2-1; 14 nucleotides match TRBD2. Germline lookup yields CDR1 MRHNA and CDR2 SNTAGT. CDR3 size: 18 residues. Trimming took 5 bases from V and 3 from J; bases not matched to a gene: 9. Here the CDR3 reads CASSSSTSGGAYYNEQFF. CDR3 nucleotide sequence: TGTGCCAGCAGTAGTTCGACTAGCGGGGGGGCCTACTACAATGAGCAGTTCTTC.

The rearrangement links TRBV24-1 to TRBJ1-5; 8 positions agree with TRBD1. Unmatched junction bases numbered 4, after V lost 10 bases and J lost 6 bases. Germline values: CDR1 KGHDR, CDR2 SFDVKD. The CDR3 covers 12 residues. CDR3: CATGTGLQPQHF. The DNA of the CDR3 is TGTGCCACAGGGACAGGTCTTCAGCCCCAGCATTTT.

The CDR3 reads CARSPGHFIFPPLAKNIQYF. DNA for the CDR3: TGTGCCAGAAGCCCTGGACATTTTATTTTCCCTCCTCTAGCCAAAAACATTCAGTACTTC. This rearrangement joins TRBV5-3 to TRBJ2-4; D perhaps matches TRBD1 (5 bases). TRBV5-3 is marked as an open reading frame, function uncertain. The CDR3 has 20 amino acids. Trimming took off 4 bases at V and 0 bases at J, with 26 bases between the two ends.

This clone was recorded only once. At the DNA level, this CDR3 is encoded by other sequences in the same sample as well. The chain joins TRBV7-3 to TRBJ2-2, with D possibly matching TRBD2 (5 bases). This CDR3 is built from 12 residues. Trimming cost V 2 bases and J 8 bases, with 6 bases left between them. Germline CDR1 is SGHTA and CDR2 is FQGTGA. CDR3 nucleotide sequence: TGTGCCAGCAGCTTATCGGGGGGGGAGCTGTTTTTT. It codes for CASSLSGGELFF.

The chain couples TRBV29-1 to TRBJ2-3, with 7 positions matching TRBD2. This CDR3 has 12 amino acids. Germline-derived CDR1 and CDR2 are SQVTM and ANQGSEA. The ends lost 5 bases at V and 4 bases at J; junction bases unmatched: 3. The chain's CDR3 is CSVLAGADTQYF. As DNA, the CDR3 is TGCAGCGTTCTGGCGGGGGCAGATACGCAGTATTTT.

The chain carries TRBV7-2 and TRBJ2-1; 8 positions match TRBD2. Germline V lookup: CDR1 SGHTA, CDR2 FQGNSA. V gave up 3 bases and J gave up 6 bases; unmatched junction bases: 4. The CDR3 loop spans 14 amino acids. The CDR3 sequence is CASSFGGGVNEQFF. The CDR3 nucleotides are TGTGCCAGCAGCTTCGGGGGGGGAGTCAATGAGCAGTTCTTC.

This rearrangement joins TRBV6-5 to TRBJ2-7; D ambiguous. V was trimmed by 8 bases and J by 3 bases, leaving 14 bases between them. This CDR3 spans 13 amino acids. Per germline, CDR1 MNHEY and CDR2 SVGAGI. The CDR3: CASRSDNSYEQYF. CDR3 bases: TGTGCCAGCCGGTCGGATAACAGCTACGAGCAGTACTTC.

This clone showed up many times. This CDR3 reads CASSVISRTYEQYF. In nucleotides, the CDR3 is TGTGCCAGCAGTGTCATATCCAGGACCTACGAGCAGTACTTC. J is TRBJ2-7 and V is TRBV2; the D is unclear. Germline values: CDR1 SNHLY, CDR2 FYNNEI. V was trimmed by 4 bases and J by 2 bases, leaving 12 bases between them. The CDR3 length is 14 residues.

This chain links TRBV6-2 or TRBV6-3 with TRBJ2-2; TRBD1 might be the D (6 bases). The CDR3 length is 14 residues. CDR1 and CDR2 from the germline V gene are MNHEY and SVGEGT. Trimming cost V 2 bases and J 5 bases, with 9 bases left between them. The DNA of the CDR3 is TGTGCCAGCAGTTACAAGGGGGAGACCGGGGAGCTGTTTTTT. Protein: CASSYKGETGELFF.

The genes are TRBV7-3 and TRBJ1-1; TRBD1 agrees at 7 bases. CDR3 size: 14 residues. Germline V gene sequence: CDR1 SGHTA, CDR2 FQGTGA. Unmatched junction bases numbered 0, after V lost 0 bases and J lost 2 bases. CDR3 loop: CASSLTGGNTEAFF. CDR3 nucleotides: TGTGCCAGCAGCTTAACAGGGGGCAACACTGAAGCTTTCTTT.

The chain has TRBV5-1 and TRBJ2-3; 8 bases agree with TRBD2. After removal of 0 bases from V and 2 bases from J, the junction contained 8 bases not matched to a gene. This CDR3 has 17 residues. Germline V CDR1 and CDR2: SGHRS, YFSETQ. The CDR3 coding sequence is TGCGCCAGCAGCTTGGATCGTAGCGGGGTGATCACAGATACGCAGTATTTT. The encoded protein is CASSLDRSGVITDTQYF.

The chain recombines TRBV6-6 with TRBJ1-1, with 8 bases lining up with TRBD1. V shed 5 bases and J 0 bases; nucleotides not matched to a gene: 11. In germline, CDR1 is MNHNY, CDR2 SVGAGI (reference sequence). This CDR3 has 17 residues. CDR3 protein: CASSRAGGRGMNTEAFF. The CDR3 coding sequence is TGTGCCAGCAGTCGGGCAGGGGGCAGAGGGATGAACACTGAAGCTTTCTTT.